What follows describes a single T cell receptor (beta chain). Its antigen remains unidentified. Libraries were prepared by immunoSEQ multiplex PCR; TCRdb keeps only in-frame clonotypes and omits some of them. The sample comprises approximately 2.3 million clones, more than 80% of which are singletons, and about 0.41% rests with the top ten. The data belong to a study of shared clonotypes between healthy human individuals. Background on the study: Two female and a few male donors aged 18 to 49 were enrolled. Researchers assigned three CD4 naive, three CD4 memory, two CD8 naive and one CD8 memory plate to each donor. Overall study findings and caveats: For naive CD4 cells, roughly 5.5% of clonotypes were shared across a handful of donors.

Unmatched junction bases numbered 11, after V lost 4 bases and J lost 8 bases. This CDR3 is 14 amino acids long. Germline assignment: CDR1 SGHNT and CDR2 YYREEE (reference sequence). The genes are TRBV5-4 and TRBJ1-1; 7 nucleotides align to TRBD1. The sequenced sample consisted of naive CD4+ T cells from PBMCs. As to subset: CD45RA+ positively selected. The origin of this receptor is a man aged 18-30 years in good health. Some clones in this sample may be carry-over from other donors' samples. The CDR3 is CASSDRGGDREAFF. CDR3 sequence (DNA): TGTGCCAGCAGCGACCGGGGGGGGGACAGAGAAGCTTTCTTT. Looking up the rest from reference TRBV5-4 and TRBJ1-1 gives the full variable domain: ETGVTQSPTHLIKTRGQQVTLRCSSQSGHNTVSWYQQALGQGPQFIFQYYREEENGRGNFPPRFSGLQFPNYSSELNVNALELDDSALYLCASSDRGGDREAFFGQGTRLTVV.